The next 16 T cell receptor beta chains were all read from a single sample in a study of tumor-infiltrating lymphocytes in oesophageal squamous cell carcinoma. TCRdb itself ran the PCR reads through MiXCR, one entry per CDR3 protein. The table records about 14,000 distinct CDR3 sequences, approximately 45% of them present only once. Material: blood. The receptors here all came from a male donor with esophageal squamous cell carcinoma.

There are many counts of this clonotype. This chain joins TRBV5-1 and TRBJ2-3, with D perhaps TRBD2 (6 bases). V dropped 4 bases and J dropped 0 bases, with 18 bases sitting between them. Germline CDR1 and CDR2: SGHRS and YFSETQ. The CDR3 loop spans 17 amino acids. The CDR3 loop is CASSRSLISGSTDTQYF. Written as DNA, the CDR3 is TGCGCCAGCAGCCGAAGCCTTATTAGCGGTAGCACAGATACGCAGTATTTT. Full variable domain (missing parts from reference TRBV5-1 and TRBJ2-3): KAGVTQTPRYLIKTRGQQVTLSCSPISGHRSVSWYQQTPGQGLQFLFEYFSETQRNKGNFPGRFSGRQFSNSRSEMNVSTLELGDSALYLCASSRSLISGSTDTQYFGPGTRLTVL.

The chain joins TRBV7-4 to TRBJ2-4; 7 positions agree with TRBD2. The last part of the DNA fits TRBJ2-1 better; the J call may be wrong. This CDR3 has 15 residues. The germline gives CDR1 SGHVT, CDR2 SQSDAQ. CDR3 amino acids: CASSLLGGSYNEQFF. The CDR3 region has the DNA TGTGCCAGCAGCTTACTTGGCGGGAGTTACAATGAGCAGTTCTTC.

The V and J genes are TRBV24-1 and TRBJ2-5, with 14 bases lining up with TRBD2. The assigned J gene may be wrong: the sequence end matches TRBJ2-1 better. The CDR3 consists of 16 residues. Germline V gene sequence: CDR1 KGHDR, CDR2 SFDVKD. CDR3 nucleotides: TGTGCCACCAGTGACCCCGGGACTAGCGGGAGCTATGAGCAGTTCTTC. Encoded protein: CATSDPGTSGSYEQFF.

The chain has TRBV6-2 or TRBV6-3 and TRBJ2-1; TRBD2 agrees at 10 bases. V was clipped by 5 bases and J by 3 bases; unmatched bases: 4. Germline V gene lookup returns CDR1 MNHEY and CDR2 SVGEGT. The CDR3 totals 15 residues. Written as DNA, the CDR3 is TGTGCCAGCAGTGAGGGACTAGCGAACTACAATGAGCAGTTCTTC. It translates to CASSEGLANYNEQFF.

This clonotype was recorded at least ten times. This rearrangement joins TRBV27 to TRBJ2-3, with 11 bases aligning to TRBD2. The junction had 14 bases not matched to a gene; V was cut back by 5 bases and J by 4 bases. The CDR3 totals 18 residues. Germline CDR1 and CDR2: MNHEY and SMNVEV (reference sequence). This CDR3 is CASSNQVTSGKMSDTQYF. CDR3 nucleotides: TGTGCCAGCAGTAACCAGGTGACTAGCGGGAAGATGTCAGATACGCAGTATTTT.

By share, this clonotype counts as large. The chain recombines TRBV7-3 with TRBJ2-1; D is ambiguous. Germline-derived CDR1 and CDR2 are SGHTA and FQGTGA. The CDR3 runs 15 residues. Trimming took off 1 base at V and 4 bases at J, with 11 bases between the two ends. This CDR3 reads CASSLNPGPYNEQFF. DNA for the CDR3: TGTGCCAGCAGCTTAAACCCCGGACCATACAATGAGCAGTTCTTC. The full variable domain, in which reference TRBV7-3 and TRBJ2-1 provide the parts outside the CDR3, is GAGVSQTPSNKVTEKGKYVELRCDPISGHTALYWYRQSLGQGPEFLIYFQGTGAADDSGLPNDRFFAVRPEGSVSTLKIQRTERGDSAVYLCASSLNPGPYNEQFFGPGTRLTVL.

This clonotype was found a few times. CDR3 residues: CSAQGQGSYEQYF. For the CDR3, the DNA is TGCAGTGCCCAGGGTCAGGGATCCTACGAGCAGTACTTC. The chain carries TRBV20-1 and TRBJ2-1; D might be TRBD1 (5 bases). The closer fit of TRBJ2-7 to the DNA end suggests the J call may be wrong. This CDR3 contains 13 residues. CDR1 DFQATT and CDR2 SNEGSKA come from the germline V gene (reference sequence).

Comments on this clonotype: The CDR3 end shows no conserved phenylalanine or tryptophan, and so a read error is likely. The DNA is omitted, as the CDR3 cannot be located on it reliably, and the CDR3 follows TCRdb's listing. The chain employs TRBV7-6 and TRBJ2-5; the table calls TRBD2, which could not be checked here. The CDR3 is 17 residues long, counting both termini. Germline CDR1 reads SGHVS; CDR2 reads FNYEAQ. This chain's CDR3 is CASSLASGRYNEQFFGS.

This clonotype has more than one count but fewer than ten. One end of the junction varies from germline; a read error may be responsible. The chain combines TRBV4-2 with TRBJ2-2; 7 bases map to TRBD2. This CDR3 spans 17 amino acids. Germline loops: CDR1 LGHNA, CDR2 YNFKEQ. The CDR3 loop reads CVSSQDRRGSGGGELFF. CDR3 bases: TGTGTCAGCAGCCAAGATAGGCGGGGGAGCGGTGGCGGGGAGCTGTTTTTT.

In its sample, this clonotype was seen many times. The chain uses TRBV7-2 and TRBJ2-1; either TRBD1 or TRBD2 may fit D (5 bases each). The CDR3 extends over 13 amino acids. Germline assignment: CDR1 SGHTA and CDR2 FQGNSA. The V gene lost 5 bases and the J gene lost 7 bases, with 12 bases spanning the gap. CDR3 coding DNA: TGTGCCAGCAGCCATACGTGGGGGAATGAGCAGTTCTTC. This codes for CASSHTWGNEQFF.

This chain connects TRBV7-2 to TRBJ1-1; D is unclear. The CDR3 has 12 amino acids. V gave up 1 base and J gave up 4 bases, with 4 bases separating them. Germline CDR1 is SGHTA and CDR2 is FQGNSA. The CDR3 nucleotides read TGTGCCAGCAGCTTAGGGGCCACTGAAGCTTTCTTT. This translates into CASSLGATEAFF. Full variable domain (outside the CDR3, taken from reference TRBV7-2 and TRBJ1-1): GAGVSQSPSNKVTEKGKDVELRCDPISGHTALYWYRQSLGQGLEFLIYFQGNSAPDKSGLPSDRFSAERTGGSVSTLTIQRTQQEDSAVYLCASSLGATEAFFGQGTRLTVV.

This chain uses TRBV10-2 with TRBJ2-2, with 9 bases that match TRBD2. CDR3 size: 16 residues. Germline V gene lookup returns CDR1 WSHSY and CDR2 SAAADI. The V and J ends lost 8 bases and 5 bases, in that order; junction bases with no gene match: 12. For the CDR3, the DNA is TGCGCCAGCTTAGGACAACCGGGACTAGCAACCGGGGAGCTGTTTTTT. Protein: CASLGQPGLATGELFF.

Comments on this clonotype: It may be a read error: a sequence one base away is much more abundant. The chain has TRBV27 and TRBJ2-4, with 7 bases identical to TRBD2. The closer fit of TRBJ2-1 to the DNA end suggests the J call may be wrong. Germline V lookup: CDR1 MNHEY, CDR2 SMNVEV (reference sequence). CDR3 length equals 14 residues. CDR3 in DNA: TGTGCCAGCAGCCCCCTCGAGGCGGGGGACGAGCAGTTCTTC. Its translation: CASSPLEAGDEQFF.

This chain uses TRBV7-4 with TRBJ2-4, with D maybe TRBD1 (5 bases). The CDR3 covers 15 residues. CDR1 is SGHVT, CDR2 SQSDAQ, per germline. Trimming stripped 5 bases from V and 5 bases from J, with 16 bases between. The CDR3 protein is CASSDTQDTQNIQYF. The DNA for the CDR3 is TGTGCCAGCAGCGACACACAGGATACGCAAAACATTCAGTACTTC.

This clonotype has at least ten counts. This chain joins TRBV6-6 and TRBJ2-4; the D gene is possibly TRBD1 (5 bases). The J call could be wrong; TRBJ2-7 is a better fit for the DNA end. The CDR3 has 13 residues. Germline CDR1 is MNHNY and CDR2 is SVGAGI (reference sequence). CDR3 in amino acids: CASSYSVGDEQYF. CDR3 DNA: TGTGCCAGCAGTTACTCGGTAGGGGACGAGCAGTACTTC.

This chain connects TRBV7-2 to TRBJ2-1, with D perhaps TRBD2 (6 bases). The J call may be mistaken, given a closer DNA end match to TRBJ2-7. The CDR3 consists of 13 residues. The germline V gene encodes CDR1 SGHTA and CDR2 FQGNSA. As DNA, the CDR3 is TGTGCCAGCAGCAGAAGGACTACCTACGAGCAGTACTTC. This translates into CASSRRTTYEQYF.